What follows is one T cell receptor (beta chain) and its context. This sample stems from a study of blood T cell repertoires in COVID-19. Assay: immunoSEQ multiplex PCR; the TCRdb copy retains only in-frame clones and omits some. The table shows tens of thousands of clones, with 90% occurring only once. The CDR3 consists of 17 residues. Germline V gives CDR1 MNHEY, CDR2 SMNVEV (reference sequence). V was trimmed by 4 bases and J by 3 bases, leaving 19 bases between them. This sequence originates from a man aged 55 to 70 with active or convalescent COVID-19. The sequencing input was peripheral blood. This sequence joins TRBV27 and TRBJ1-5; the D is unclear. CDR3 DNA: TGTGCCAGCAGTTCCACCCCTCCAGGTACCCTCAATCAGCCCCAGCATTTT. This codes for CASSSTPPGTLNQPQHF.